Listed here are 5 T cell receptor beta chains from one sample, sequenced in a study of T-cell memory formation after mild COVID-19. TCRdb independently ran MiXCR on the 5' RACE reads; one entry per CDR3 protein. The data show 350,000 to 400,000 distinct CDR3 sequences, about an eighth seen once. Sequencing used PBMCs or a T cell subset sorted from them (not recorded which). All receptors derive from a man in his late teens or twenties who had mild COVID-19 (a few samples of this study predate the infection). Cell type and time point are not known.

This clonotype came up a few times. This chain links TRBV7-2 with TRBJ1-2; 8 bases are shared with TRBD1. The CDR3 is 15 residues long. Germline V gene lookup returns CDR1 SGHTA and CDR2 FQGNSA. V was clipped by 5 bases and J by 4 bases; unmatched bases: 9. CDR3: CASSPQDRVIYGYTF. The CDR3 nucleotides read TGTGCCAGCAGCCCCCAGGACAGGGTGATCTATGGCTACACCTTC.

This chain joins TRBV7-9 and TRBJ2-2, with D unclear. The CDR3 consists of 14 residues. Trimming took off 5 bases at V and 3 bases at J, with 10 bases between the two ends. Germline CDR1 reads SEHNR; CDR2 reads FQNEAQ (reference sequence). This CDR3 reads CASSRAAYTGELFF. CDR3 sequence (DNA): TGTGCCAGCAGCCGGGCCGCCTACACCGGGGAGCTGTTTTTT.

The sample holds a few counts of this clonotype. This CDR3 is CASSRPQGSHNEQFF. The CDR3 bases are TGTGCCAGCAGCCGCCCGCAGGGATCCCACAATGAGCAGTTCTTC. The V gene is TRBV5-4, the J gene TRBJ2-1; the D gene is possibly TRBD1 (5 bases). The ends were cut back, 4 bases at V and 5 bases at J, with 16 bases in the middle. Per germline, CDR1 SGHNT and CDR2 YYREEE (reference sequence). The CDR3 contains 15 residues.

This clonotype came up a few times. This chain connects TRBV7-2 to TRBJ1-1; D unresolved. Germline V gives CDR1 SGHTA, CDR2 FQGNSA. V lost 7 bases and J 7 bases, leaving 13 bases between the germline ends. The CDR3 spans 12 residues. The CDR3 nucleotides are TGTGCCAGCAACCCCGATTGGCTTGAAGCTTTCTTT. The encoded protein is CASNPDWLEAFF.

The table lists this clonotype with a few counts. The rearrangement uses TRBV19 and TRBJ1-1; 7 bases are a match to TRBD1. V was pared by 7 bases and J by 5 bases, with 16 bases of the junction left unmatched. Germline loops: CDR1 LNHDA, CDR2 SQIVND (reference sequence). This CDR3 spans 16 amino acids. The CDR3: CASTTYVAGGGTEAFF. In DNA form, the CDR3 reads TGTGCCAGTACCACATACGTGGCAGGGGGTGGGACTGAAGCTTTCTTT. Filled out from reference TRBV19 and TRBJ1-1, the complete variable domain reads DGGITQSPKYLFRKEGQNVTLSCEQNLNHDAMYWYRQDPGQGLRLIYYSQIVNDFQKGDIAEGYSVSREKKESFPLTVTSAQKNPTAFYLCASTTYVAGGGTEAFFGQGTRLTVV.